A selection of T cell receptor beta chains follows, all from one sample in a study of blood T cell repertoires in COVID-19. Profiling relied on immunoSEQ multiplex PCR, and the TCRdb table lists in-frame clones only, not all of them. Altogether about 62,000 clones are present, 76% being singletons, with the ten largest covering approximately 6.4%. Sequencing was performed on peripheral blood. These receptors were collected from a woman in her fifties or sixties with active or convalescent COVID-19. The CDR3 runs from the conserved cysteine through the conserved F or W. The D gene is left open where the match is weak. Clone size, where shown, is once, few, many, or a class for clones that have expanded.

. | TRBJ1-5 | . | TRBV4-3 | CASSQGMNGQPQHF | TGCGCCAGCAGCCAAGGAATGAACGGTCAGCCCCAGCATTTT
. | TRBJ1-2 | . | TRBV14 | CASSHRDINYGYTF | TGTGCCAGCAGCCACCGAGACATTAACTATGGCTACACCTTC
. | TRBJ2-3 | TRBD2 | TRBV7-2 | CASSLVSGGGTDTQYF | TGTGCCAGCAGCTTAGTCTCGGGAGGCGGCACAGATACGCAGTATTTT
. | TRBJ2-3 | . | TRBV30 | CAWKRARRGDTQYF | TGTGCCTGGAAACGGGCGCGTAGGGGGGATACGCAGTATTTT
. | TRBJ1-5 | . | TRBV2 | CASSEPGTNQPQHF | TGTGCCAGCAGTGAACCAGGTACTAATCAGCCCCAGCATTTT
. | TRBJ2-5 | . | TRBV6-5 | CASSYFAPGQRETQYF | TGTGCCAGCAGTTACTTTGCGCCCGGACAGCGAGAGACCCAGTACTTC
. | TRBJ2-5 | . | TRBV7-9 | CASSLVGRQETQYF | TGTGCCAGCAGCTTAGTTGGCAGACAAGAGACCCAGTACTTC
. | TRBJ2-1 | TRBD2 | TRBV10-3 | CASSGGVEQFF | TGTGCCAGCTCGGGGGGGGTTGAGCAGTTCTTC
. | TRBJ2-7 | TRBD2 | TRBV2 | CASSEGLAGAYEQYF | TGTGCCAGCAGTGAGGGACTAGCGGGGGCCTACGAGCAGTACTTC
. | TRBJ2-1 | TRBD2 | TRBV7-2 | CASTPPASGDYEQFF | TGTGCCAGCACCCCACCGGCTAGCGGGGACTATGAGCAGTTCTTC
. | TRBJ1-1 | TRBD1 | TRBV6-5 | CASSRGQGWTEAFF | TGTGCCAGCAGTAGGGGACAGGGTTGGACTGAAGCTTTCTTT
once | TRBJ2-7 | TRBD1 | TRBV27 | CASRGTGSYEQYF | TGTGCCAGCAGGGGGACAGGTAGCTACGAGCAGTACTTC
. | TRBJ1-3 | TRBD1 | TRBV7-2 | CASSLGAGGAGNTIYF | TGTGCCAGCAGCTTAGGCGCAGGGGGCGCTGGAAACACCATATATTTT
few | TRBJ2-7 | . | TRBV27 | CASSPQVASDYEQYF | TGTGCCAGCAGTCCCCAGGTAGCGTCCGACTACGAGCAGTACTTC
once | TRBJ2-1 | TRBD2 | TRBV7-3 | CASSGGGRSNEQFF | TGTGCCAGCAGCGGGGGAGGGAGAAGCAATGAGCAGTTCTTC
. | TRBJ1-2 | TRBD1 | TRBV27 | CASSSRGQVYGYTF | TGTGCCAGCAGTTCTAGGGGACAGGTTTATGGCTACACCTTC
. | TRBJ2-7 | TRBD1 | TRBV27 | CASRRFGTGVDEQYF | TGTGCCAGCCGCCGATTTGGGACAGGGGTTGACGAGCAGTACTTC
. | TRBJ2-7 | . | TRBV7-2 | CATSRGHEQYF | TGTGCCACTTCTAGGGGCCACGAGCAGTACTTC
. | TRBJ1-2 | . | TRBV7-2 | CASSLEAGYGYTF | TGTGCCAGCAGCTTAGAGGCCGGGTACGGCTACACCTTC
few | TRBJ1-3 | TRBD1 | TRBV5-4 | CASSLGNRGGNTIYF | TGTGCCAGCAGCTTGGGGAACAGGGGAGGAAACACCATATATTTT
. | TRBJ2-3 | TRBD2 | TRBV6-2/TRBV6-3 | CASSPGTSLTDTQYF | TGTGCCAGCAGCCCCGGGACTAGCCTCACAGATACGCAGTATTTT
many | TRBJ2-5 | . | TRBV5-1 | CASSLKSTGMETQYF | TGCGCCAGCAGCTTGAAAAGCACAGGGATGGAGACCCAGTACTTC
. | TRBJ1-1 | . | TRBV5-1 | CASDLSGSGTEAFF | TGCGCCAGCGACCTATCAGGGTCGGGCACTGAAGCTTTCTTT
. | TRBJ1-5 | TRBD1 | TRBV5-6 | CASSLLTGEGNQPQHF | TGTGCCAGCAGCTTGCTGACAGGGGAGGGCAATCAGCCCCAGCATTTT